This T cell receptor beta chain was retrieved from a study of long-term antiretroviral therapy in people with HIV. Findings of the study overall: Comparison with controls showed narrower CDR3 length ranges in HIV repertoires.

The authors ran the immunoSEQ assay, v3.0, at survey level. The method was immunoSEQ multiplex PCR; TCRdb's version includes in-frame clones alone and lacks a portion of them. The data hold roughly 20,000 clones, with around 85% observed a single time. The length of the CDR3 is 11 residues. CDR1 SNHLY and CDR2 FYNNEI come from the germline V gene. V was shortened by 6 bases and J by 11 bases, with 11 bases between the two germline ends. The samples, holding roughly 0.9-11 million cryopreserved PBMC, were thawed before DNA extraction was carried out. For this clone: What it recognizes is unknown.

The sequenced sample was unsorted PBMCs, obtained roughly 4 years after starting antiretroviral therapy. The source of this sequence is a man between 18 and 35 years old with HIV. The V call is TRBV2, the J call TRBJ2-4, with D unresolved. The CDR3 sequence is CASRIQGFQYF. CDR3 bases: TGTGCCAGCAGAATTCAAGGATTTCAGTACTTC. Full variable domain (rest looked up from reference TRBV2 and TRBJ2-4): EPEVTQTPSHQVTQMGQEVILRCVPISNHLYFYWYRQILGQKVEFLVSFYNNEISEKSEIFDDQFSVERPDGSNFTLKIRSTKLEDSAMYFCASRIQGFQYFGAGTRLSVL.